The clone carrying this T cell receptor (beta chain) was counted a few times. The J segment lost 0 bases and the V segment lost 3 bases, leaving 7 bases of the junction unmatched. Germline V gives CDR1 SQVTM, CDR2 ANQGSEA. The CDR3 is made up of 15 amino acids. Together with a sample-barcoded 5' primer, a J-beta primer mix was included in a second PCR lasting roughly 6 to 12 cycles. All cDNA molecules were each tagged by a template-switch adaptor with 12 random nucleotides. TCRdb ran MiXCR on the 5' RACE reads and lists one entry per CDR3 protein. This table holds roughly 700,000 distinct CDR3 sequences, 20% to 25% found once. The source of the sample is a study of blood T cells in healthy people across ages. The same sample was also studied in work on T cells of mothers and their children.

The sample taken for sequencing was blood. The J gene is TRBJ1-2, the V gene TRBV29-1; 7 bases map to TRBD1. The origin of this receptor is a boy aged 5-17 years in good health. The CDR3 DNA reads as TGCAGCGTTGAGAAAACCGGGACAGCTAACTATGGCTACACCTTC. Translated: CSVEKTGTANYGYTF.